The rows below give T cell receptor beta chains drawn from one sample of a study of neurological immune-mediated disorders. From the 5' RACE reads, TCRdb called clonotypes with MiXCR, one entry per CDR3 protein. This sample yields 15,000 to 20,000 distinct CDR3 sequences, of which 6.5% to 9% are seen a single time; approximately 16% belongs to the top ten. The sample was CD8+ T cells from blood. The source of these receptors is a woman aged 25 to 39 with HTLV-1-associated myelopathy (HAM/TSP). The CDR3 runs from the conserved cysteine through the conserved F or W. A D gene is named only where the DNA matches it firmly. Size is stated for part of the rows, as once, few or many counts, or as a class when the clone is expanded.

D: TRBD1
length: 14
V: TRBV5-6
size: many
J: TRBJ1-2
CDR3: CASSPTGELHGYTF
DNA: TGTGCCAGCAGCCCGACAGGGGAGCTTCACGGCTACACCTTC

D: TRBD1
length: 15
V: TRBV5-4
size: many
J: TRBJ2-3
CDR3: CASSPGQVAADTQYF
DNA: TGTGCCAGCAGCCCTGGACAGGTAGCCGCAGATACGCAGTATTTT

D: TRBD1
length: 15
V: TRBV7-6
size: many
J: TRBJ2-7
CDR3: CASSSGTGVSYEQYF
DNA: TGTGCCAGCAGTTCAGGGACAGGGGTATCCTACGAGCAGTACTTC

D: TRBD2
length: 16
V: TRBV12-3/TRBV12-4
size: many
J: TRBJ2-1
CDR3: CASSSRLAGGPDEQFF
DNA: TGTGCCAGCAGTTCCCGACTAGCGGGGGGGCCGGATGAGCAGTTCTTC

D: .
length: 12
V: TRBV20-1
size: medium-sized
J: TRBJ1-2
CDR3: CSARYSVYGYTF
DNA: TGCAGTGCTAGGTACAGCGTCTATGGCTACACCTTC

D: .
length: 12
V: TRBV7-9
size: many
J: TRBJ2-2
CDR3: CASSFGSGELFF
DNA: TGTGCCAGCAGCTTCGGGTCCGGGGAGCTGTTTTTT

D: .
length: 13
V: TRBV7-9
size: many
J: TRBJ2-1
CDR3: CASSPGFLDEQFF
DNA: TGTGCCAGCAGCCCCGGTTTCCTCGATGAGCAGTTCTTC

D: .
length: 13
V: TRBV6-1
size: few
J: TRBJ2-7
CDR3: CASSELLGWEQYF
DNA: TGTGCCAGCAGTGAACTGCTGGGATGGGAGCAGTACTTC

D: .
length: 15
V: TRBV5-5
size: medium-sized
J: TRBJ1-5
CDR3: CASSWRKGSNQPQHF
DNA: TGTGCCAGCAGCTGGAGAAAAGGGAGCAATCAGCCCCAGCATTTT

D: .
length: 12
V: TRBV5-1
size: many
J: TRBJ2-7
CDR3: CASSSGAYEQYF
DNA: TGCGCCAGCAGCTCTGGTGCCTACGAGCAGTACTTC

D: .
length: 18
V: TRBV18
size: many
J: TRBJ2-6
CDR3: CASSPRDRESSGANVLTF
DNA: TGTGCCAGCTCACCGCGGGACAGAGAAAGCTCTGGGGCCAACGTCCTGACTTTC

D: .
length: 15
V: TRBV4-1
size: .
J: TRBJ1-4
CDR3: CASSRRDTTNEKLFF
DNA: TGCGCCAGCAGCCGAAGGGACACAACTAATGAAAAACTGTTTTTT

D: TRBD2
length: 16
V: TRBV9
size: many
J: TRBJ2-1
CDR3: CASSVDGAGALVEQFF
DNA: TGTGCCAGCAGCGTAGATGGAGCGGGGGCCCTAGTTGAGCAGTTCTTC

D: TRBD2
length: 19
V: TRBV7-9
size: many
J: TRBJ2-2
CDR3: CASSPRGLAGGPSTGELFF
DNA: TGTGCCAGCAGCCCAAGAGGCCTAGCGGGGGGGCCGAGCACCGGGGAGCTGTTTTTT

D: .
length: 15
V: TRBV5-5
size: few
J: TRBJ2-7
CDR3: CASSPSRGGNYEQYF
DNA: TGTGCCAGCAGCCCTAGCAGGGGTGGGAACTACGAGCAGTACTTC

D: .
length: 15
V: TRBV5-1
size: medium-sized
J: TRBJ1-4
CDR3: CASSLVPATNEKLFF
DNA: TGCGCCAGCAGCTTGGTCCCAGCAACTAATGAAAAACTGTTTTTT

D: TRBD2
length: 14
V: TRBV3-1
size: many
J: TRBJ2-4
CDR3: CASSQENSGDIQYF
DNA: TGTGCCAGCAGCCAAGAAAACAGCGGGGACATTCAGTACTTC

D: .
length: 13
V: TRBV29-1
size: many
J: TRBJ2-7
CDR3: CSVEGTETYEQYF
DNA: TGCAGCGTTGAAGGGACGGAGACCTACGAGCAGTACTTC

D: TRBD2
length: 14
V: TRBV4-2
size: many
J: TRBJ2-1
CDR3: CASSQGLADNEQFF
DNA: TGTGCCAGCAGCCAAGGACTAGCAGACAATGAGCAGTTCTTC

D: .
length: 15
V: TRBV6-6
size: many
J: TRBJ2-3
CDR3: CASSLGRGRTDTQYF
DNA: TGTGCCAGCAGCCTTGGGAGGGGGCGTACAGATACGCAGTATTTT

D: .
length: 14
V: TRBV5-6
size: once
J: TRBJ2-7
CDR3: CASSPGPEHYEQYF
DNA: TGTGCCAGCAGCCCCGGGCCAGAGCACTACGAGCAGTACTTC

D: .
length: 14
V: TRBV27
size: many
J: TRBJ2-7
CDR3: CASSFGAGVGEQYF
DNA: TGTGCCAGCAGTTTTGGAGCAGGGGTGGGCGAGCAGTACTTC

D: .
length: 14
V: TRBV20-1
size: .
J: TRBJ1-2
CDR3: CSAGTERNLYGYTF
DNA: TGCAGTGCTGGTACAGAGAGGAACCTCTATGGCTACACCTTC

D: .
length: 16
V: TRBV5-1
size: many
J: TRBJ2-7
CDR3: CASATAQGRKVYEQYF
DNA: TGCGCCAGCGCCACTGCACAGGGAAGGAAGGTTTACGAGCAGTACTTC

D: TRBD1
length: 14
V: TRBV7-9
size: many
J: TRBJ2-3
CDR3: CAGSSGTEPDTQYF
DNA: TGTGCCGGCAGCTCCGGGACAGAACCGGATACGCAGTATTTT

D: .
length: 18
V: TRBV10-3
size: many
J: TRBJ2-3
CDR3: CAISESGLGPQGTDTQYF
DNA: TGTGCCATCAGTGAGTCGGGTCTCGGTCCTCAGGGGACAGATACGCAGTATTTT

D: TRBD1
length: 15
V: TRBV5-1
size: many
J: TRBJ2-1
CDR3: CASSNTPGGYNEQFF
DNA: TGCGCCAGCAGCAACACACCAGGGGGCTACAATGAGCAGTTCTTC

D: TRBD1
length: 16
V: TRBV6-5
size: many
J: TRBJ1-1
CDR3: CASTQTGGGFSTEAFF
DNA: TGTGCCAGCACACAGACAGGGGGCGGATTTAGCACTGAAGCTTTCTTT

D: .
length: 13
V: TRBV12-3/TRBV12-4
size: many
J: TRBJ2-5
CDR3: CASSFGLGETQYF
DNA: TGTGCCAGCAGTTTTGGGTTAGGGGAGACCCAGTACTTC

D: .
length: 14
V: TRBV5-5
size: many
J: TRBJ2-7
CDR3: CASSLLTDSYEQYF
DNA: TGTGCCAGCAGCTTGTTGACAGACTCCTACGAGCAGTACTTC

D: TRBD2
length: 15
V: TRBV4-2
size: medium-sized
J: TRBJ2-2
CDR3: CASSQEGGRSGELFF
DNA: TGTGCCAGCAGCCAAGAGGGGGGGAGGTCCGGGGAGCTGTTTTTT

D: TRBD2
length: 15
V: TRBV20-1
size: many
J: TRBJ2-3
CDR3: CSARDAGLVADTQYF
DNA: TGCAGTGCTAGGGACGCGGGACTAGTCGCAGATACGCAGTATTTT

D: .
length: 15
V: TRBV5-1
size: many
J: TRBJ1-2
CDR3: CASSLASGTLYGYTF
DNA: TGCGCCAGCAGCTTGGCCTCCGGGACCCTCTATGGCTACACCTTC

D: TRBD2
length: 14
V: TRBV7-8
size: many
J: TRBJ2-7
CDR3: CASSSSSGGYEQYF
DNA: TGTGCCAGCAGCTCATCCAGCGGGGGATACGAGCAGTACTTC

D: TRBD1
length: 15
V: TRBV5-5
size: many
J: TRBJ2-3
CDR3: CASSPDRGRPDTQYF
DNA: TGTGCCAGCAGCCCGGACAGGGGTAGGCCAGATACGCAGTATTTT

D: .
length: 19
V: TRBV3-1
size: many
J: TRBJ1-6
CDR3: CASSQDRARRSSNNSPLHF
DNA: TGTGCCAGCAGCCAAGATCGGGCCAGACGATCCAGTAATAATTCACCCCTCCACTTT

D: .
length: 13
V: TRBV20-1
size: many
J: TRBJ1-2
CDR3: CSVQIGGAYGYTF
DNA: TGCAGTGTTCAGATCGGAGGGGCCTATGGCTACACCTTC

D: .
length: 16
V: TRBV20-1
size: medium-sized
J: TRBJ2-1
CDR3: CSASPRRLASYNEQFF
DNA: TGCAGTGCTAGTCCGCGGAGGCTGGCCTCCTACAATGAGCAGTTCTTC

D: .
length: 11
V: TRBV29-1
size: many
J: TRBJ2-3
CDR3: CSVLWTDTQYF
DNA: TGCAGCGTCCTTTGGACAGATACGCAGTATTTT

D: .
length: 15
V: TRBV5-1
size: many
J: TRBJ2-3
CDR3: CASSHWTPGTDTQYF
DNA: TGCGCCAGCAGCCATTGGACCCCAGGAACAGATACGCAGTATTTT

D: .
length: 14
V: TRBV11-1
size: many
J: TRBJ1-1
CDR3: CASSLLGLNTEAFF
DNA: TGTGCCAGCAGCTTACTCGGGTTGAACACTGAAGCTTTCTTT

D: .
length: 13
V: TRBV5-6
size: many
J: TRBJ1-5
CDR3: CASSLMGNQPQHF
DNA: TGTGCCAGCAGCTTGATGGGCAATCAGCCCCAGCATTTT

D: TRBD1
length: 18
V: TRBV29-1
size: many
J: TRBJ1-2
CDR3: CSAGPDSGTGGRNYGYTF
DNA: TGCAGCGCCGGGCCAGATTCCGGGACAGGGGGGAGGAACTATGGCTACACCTTC

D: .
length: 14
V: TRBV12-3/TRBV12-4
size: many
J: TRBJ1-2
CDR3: CASSETGFWGGYTF
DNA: TGTGCCAGCAGTGAAACAGGGTTCTGGGGTGGCTACACCTTC

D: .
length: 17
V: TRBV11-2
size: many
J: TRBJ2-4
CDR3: CASSSGGGPDPKNIQYF
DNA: TGTGCCAGCAGCTCGGGGGGCGGGCCCGACCCCAAAAACATTCAGTACTTC

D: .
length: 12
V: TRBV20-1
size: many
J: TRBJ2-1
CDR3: CSARDRDYEQFF
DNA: TGCAGTGCTAGAGATCGGGACTATGAGCAGTTCTTC

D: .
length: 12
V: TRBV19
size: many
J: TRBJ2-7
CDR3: CASSIGSYEQYF
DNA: TGTGCCAGTAGTATTGGTTCCTACGAGCAGTACTTC

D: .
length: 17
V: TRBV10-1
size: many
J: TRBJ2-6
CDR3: CASSPVSTGSGANVLTF
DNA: TGCGCCAGCAGTCCCGTCTCTACCGGCTCTGGGGCCAACGTCCTGACTTTC

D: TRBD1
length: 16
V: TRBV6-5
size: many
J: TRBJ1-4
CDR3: CASSPGTVATNEKLFF
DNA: TGTGCCAGCAGCCCCGGGACAGTGGCAACTAATGAAAAACTGTTTTTT

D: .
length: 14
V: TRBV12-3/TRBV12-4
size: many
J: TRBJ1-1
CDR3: CASSLTARNTEAFF
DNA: TGTGCCAGCAGTTTAACCGCGAGAAACACTGAAGCTTTCTTT

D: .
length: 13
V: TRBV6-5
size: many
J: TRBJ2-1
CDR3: CASSGGSNNEQFF
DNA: TGTGCCAGCAGTGGGGGGTCCAACAATGAGCAGTTCTTC

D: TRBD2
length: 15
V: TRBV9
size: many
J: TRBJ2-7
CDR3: CASSGTSGPDNEQYF
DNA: TGTGCCAGCAGCGGGACTAGCGGACCGGACAACGAGCAGTACTTC

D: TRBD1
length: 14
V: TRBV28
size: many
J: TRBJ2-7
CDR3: CASSMGQGAYEQYF
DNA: TGTGCCAGCAGTATGGGACAGGGGGCCTACGAGCAGTACTTC